This TCR beta chain was found in a study of control samples from healthy donors and cancer patients. The germline CDR1 and CDR2 sequences are LNHNV and YYDKDF (reference sequence). V shed 4 bases and J shed 2 bases, with 17 bases lying between them. The CDR3 is 16 residues long. TCRdb's copy holds only in-frame clones and misses some; the assay was immunoSEQ multiplex PCR. This sample contains fewer than 200,000 clones. The genes are TRBV15 and TRBJ1-1, with D tentatively TRBD1 (6 bases). The sequencing sample was made of blood. The TCR originated in a woman in her 30s in good health. CDR3 coding DNA: TGTGCCACCAGCAAAGGCAGGACAGAATTAAACACTGAAGCTTTCTTT. It specifies CATSKGRTELNTEAFF.